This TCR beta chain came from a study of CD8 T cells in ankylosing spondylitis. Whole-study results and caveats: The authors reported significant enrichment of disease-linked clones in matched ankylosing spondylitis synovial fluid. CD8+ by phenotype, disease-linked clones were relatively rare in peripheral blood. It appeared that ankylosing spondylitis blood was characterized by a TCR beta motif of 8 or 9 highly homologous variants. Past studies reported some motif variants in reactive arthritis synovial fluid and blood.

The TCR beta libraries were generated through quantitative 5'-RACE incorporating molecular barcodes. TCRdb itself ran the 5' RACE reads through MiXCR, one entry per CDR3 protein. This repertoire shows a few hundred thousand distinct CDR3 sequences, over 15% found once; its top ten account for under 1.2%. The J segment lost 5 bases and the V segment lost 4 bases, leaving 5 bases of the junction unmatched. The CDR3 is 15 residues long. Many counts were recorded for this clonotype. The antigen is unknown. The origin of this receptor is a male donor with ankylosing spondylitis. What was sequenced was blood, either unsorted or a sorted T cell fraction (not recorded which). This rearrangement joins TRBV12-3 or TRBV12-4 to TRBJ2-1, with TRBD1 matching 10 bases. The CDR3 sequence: CASSSRTGGHNEQFF. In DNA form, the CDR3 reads TGTGCCAGCAGTTCGCGGACAGGGGGACACAATGAGCAGTTCTTC.